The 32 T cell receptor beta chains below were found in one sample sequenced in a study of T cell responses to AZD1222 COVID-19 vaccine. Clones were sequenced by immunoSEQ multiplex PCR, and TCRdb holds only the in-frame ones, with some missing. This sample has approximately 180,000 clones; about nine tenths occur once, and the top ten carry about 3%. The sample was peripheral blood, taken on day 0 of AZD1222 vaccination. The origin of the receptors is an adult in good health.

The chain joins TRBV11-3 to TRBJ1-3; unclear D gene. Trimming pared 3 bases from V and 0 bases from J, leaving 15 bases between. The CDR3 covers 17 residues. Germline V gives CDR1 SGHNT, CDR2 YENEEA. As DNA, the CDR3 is TGTGCCAGCAGCTTCTCGGGTTCGAGGGTCTCTGGAAACACCATATATTTT. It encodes CASSFSGSRVSGNTIYF.

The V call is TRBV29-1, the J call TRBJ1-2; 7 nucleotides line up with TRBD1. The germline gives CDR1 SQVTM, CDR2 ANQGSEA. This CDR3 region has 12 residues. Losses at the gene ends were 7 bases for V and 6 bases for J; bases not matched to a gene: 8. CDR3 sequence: CSAPTGEDGYTF. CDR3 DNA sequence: TGCAGCGCCCCCACAGGGGAGGATGGCTACACCTTC.

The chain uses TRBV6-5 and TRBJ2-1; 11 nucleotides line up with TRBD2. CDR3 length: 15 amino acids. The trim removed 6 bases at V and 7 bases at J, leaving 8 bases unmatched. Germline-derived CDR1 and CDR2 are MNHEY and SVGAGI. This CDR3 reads CASSLLAGGGNEQFF. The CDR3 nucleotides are TGTGCCAGCAGCCTGCTAGCGGGGGGAGGGAATGAGCAGTTCTTC.

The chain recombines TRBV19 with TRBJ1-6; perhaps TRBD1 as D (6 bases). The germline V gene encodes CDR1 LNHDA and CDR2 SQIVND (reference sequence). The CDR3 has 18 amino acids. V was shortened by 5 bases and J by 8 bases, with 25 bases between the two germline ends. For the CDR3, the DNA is TGTGCCAGTAGTGTACGAAGACACCTACAGGGAGCGGATTCACCCCTCCACTTT. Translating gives CASSVRRHLQGADSPLHF.

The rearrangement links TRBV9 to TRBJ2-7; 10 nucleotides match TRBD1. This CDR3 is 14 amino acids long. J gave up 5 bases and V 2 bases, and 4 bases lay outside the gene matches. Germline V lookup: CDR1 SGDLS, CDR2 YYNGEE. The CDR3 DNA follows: TGTGCCAGCAGCGTCGGGACAGGGGTCGACGAGCAGTACTTC. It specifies CASSVGTGVDEQYF. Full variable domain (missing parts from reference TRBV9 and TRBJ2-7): DSGVTQTPKHLITATGQRVTLRCSPRSGDLSVYWYQQSLDQGLQFLIQYYNGEERAKGNILERFSAQQFPDLHSELNLSSLELGDSALYFCASSVGTGVDEQYFGPGTRLTVT.

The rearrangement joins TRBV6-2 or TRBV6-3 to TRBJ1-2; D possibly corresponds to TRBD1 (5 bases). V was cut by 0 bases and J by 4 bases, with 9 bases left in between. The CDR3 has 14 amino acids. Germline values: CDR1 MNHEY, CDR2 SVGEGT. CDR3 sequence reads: CASSYSDRFYGYTF. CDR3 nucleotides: TGTGCCAGCAGTTACTCAGACAGATTCTATGGCTACACCTTC.

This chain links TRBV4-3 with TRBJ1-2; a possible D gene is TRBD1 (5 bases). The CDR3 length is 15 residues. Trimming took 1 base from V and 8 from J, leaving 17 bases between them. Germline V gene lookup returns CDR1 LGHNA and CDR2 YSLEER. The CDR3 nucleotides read TGCGCCAGCAGCCAAGTAGTAGGGGCGAATGGAGGCTACACCTTC. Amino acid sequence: CASSQVVGANGGYTF.

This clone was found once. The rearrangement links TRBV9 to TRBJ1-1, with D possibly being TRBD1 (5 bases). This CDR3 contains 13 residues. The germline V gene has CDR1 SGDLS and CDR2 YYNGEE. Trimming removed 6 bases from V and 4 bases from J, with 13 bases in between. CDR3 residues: CASTPLGGTEAFF. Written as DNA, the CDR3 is TGTGCCAGCACCCCCCTGGGGGGCACTGAAGCTTTCTTT.

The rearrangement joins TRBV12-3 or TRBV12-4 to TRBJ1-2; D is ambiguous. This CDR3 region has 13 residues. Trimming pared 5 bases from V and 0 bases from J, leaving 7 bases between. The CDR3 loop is CASSVDPNYGYTF. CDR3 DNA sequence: TGTGCCAGCAGTGTCGACCCTAACTATGGCTACACCTTC.

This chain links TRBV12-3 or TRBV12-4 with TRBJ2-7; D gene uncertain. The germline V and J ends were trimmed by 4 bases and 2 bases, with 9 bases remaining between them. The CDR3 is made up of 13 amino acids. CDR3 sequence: CASSSPKAYEQYF. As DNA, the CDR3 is TGTGCCAGCAGTTCGCCGAAAGCCTACGAGCAGTACTTC.

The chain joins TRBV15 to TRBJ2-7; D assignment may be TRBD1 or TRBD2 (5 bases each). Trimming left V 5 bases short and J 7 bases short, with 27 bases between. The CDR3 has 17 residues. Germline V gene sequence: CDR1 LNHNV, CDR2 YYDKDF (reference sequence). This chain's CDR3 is CATSGRLHRDVLGEQYF. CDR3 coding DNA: TGTGCCACCAGCGGCAGGTTACACCGGGACGTCTTGGGGGAGCAGTACTTC.

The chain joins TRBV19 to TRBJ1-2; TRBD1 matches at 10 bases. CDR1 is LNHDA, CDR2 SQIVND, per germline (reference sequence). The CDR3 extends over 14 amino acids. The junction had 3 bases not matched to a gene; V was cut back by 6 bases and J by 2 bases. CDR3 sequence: CASSWGQGNYGYTF. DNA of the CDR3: TGTGCCAGTAGCTGGGGACAGGGGAACTATGGCTACACCTTC.

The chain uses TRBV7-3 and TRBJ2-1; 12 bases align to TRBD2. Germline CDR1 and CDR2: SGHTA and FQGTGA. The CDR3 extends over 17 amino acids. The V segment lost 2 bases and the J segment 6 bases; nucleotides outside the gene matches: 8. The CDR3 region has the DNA TGTGCCAGCAGCTTATACCCGGGGGGACTAGCGGGCAATGAGCAGTTCTTC. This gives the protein CASSLYPGGLAGNEQFF. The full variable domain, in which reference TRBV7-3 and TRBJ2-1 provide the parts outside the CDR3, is GAGVSQTPSNKVTEKGKYVELRCDPISGHTALYWYRQSLGQGPEFLIYFQGTGAADDSGLPNDRFFAVRPEGSVSTLKIQRTERGDSAVYLCASSLYPGGLAGNEQFFGPGTRLTVL.

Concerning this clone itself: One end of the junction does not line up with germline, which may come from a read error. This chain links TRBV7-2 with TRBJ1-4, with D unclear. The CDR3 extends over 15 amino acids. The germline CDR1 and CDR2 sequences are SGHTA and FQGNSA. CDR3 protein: CASSSGLGGNGKLFF. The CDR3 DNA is TGTGCCAGCAGCTCCGGCCTGGGCGGTAATGGAAAACTGTTTTTT.

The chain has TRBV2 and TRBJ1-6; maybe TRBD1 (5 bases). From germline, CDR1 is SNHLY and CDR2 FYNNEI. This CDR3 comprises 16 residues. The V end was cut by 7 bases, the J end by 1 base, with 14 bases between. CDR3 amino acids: CASTLAKGSYNSPLHF. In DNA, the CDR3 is TGTGCCAGCACCCTCGCTAAGGGGTCCTATAATTCACCCCTCCACTTT.

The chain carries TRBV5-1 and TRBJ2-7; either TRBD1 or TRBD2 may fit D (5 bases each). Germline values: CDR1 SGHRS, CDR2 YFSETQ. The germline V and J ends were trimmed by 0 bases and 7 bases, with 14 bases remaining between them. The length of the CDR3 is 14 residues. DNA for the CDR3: TGCGCCAGCAGCTTGGGGGGGACCCAAGGGGAGCAGTACTTC. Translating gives CASSLGGTQGEQYF.

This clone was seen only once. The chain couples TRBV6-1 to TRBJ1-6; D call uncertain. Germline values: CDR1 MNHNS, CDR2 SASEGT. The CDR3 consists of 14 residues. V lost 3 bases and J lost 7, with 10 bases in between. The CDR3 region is CASSDLGINSPLHF. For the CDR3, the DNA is TGTGCCAGCAGTGACCTGGGAATCAATTCACCCCTCCACTTT.

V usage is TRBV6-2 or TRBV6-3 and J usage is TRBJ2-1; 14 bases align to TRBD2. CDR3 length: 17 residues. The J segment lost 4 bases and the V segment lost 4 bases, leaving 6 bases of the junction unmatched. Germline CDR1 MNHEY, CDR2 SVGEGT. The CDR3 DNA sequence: TGTGCCAGCAGTTCCCCGGGACTAGCGGGGGTTTACAATGAGCAGTTCTTC. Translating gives CASSSPGLAGVYNEQFF.

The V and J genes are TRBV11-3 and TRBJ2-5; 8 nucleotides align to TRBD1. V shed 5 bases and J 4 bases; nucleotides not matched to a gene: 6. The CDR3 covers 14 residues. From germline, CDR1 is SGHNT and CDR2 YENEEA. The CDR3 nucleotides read TGTGCCAGCAGCCCGACAGGGGCGGGAGAGACCCAGTACTTC. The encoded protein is CASSPTGAGETQYF.

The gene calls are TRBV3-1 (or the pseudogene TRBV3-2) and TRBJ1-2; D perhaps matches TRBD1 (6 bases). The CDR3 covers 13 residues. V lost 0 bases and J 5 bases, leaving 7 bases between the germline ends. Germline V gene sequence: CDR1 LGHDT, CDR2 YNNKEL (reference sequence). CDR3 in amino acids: CASSQERGYGYTF. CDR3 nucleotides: TGTGCCAGCAGCCAAGAAAGGGGGTATGGCTACACCTTC.

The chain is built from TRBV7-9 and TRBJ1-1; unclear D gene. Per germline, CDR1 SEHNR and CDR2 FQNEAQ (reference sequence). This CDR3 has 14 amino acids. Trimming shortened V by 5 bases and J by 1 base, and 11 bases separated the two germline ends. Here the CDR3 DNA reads TGTGCCAGCAGCCTCAAGCTGCCGAACACTGAAGCTTTCTTT. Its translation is CASSLKLPNTEAFF.

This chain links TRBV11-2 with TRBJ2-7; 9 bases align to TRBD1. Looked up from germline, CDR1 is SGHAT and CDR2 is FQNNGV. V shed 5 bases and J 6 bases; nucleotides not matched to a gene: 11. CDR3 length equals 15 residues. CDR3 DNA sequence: TGTGCCAGCAGCCCACCCCCCCCGGACAGGGGCGAGCAGTACTTC. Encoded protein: CASSPPPPDRGEQYF.

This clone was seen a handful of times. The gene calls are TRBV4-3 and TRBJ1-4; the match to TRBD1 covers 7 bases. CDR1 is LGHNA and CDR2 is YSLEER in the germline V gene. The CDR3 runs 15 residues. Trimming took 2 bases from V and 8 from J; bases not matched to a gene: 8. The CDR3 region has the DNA TGCGCCAGCAGCCAACAAATACAGGGGCGAGAAAAACTGTTTTTT. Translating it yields CASSQQIQGREKLFF.

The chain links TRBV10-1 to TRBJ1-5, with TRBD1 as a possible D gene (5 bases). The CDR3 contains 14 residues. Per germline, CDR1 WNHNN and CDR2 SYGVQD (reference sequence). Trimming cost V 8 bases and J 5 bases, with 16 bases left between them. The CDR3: CASGPLQGDQPQHF. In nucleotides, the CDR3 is TGCGCCAGCGGCCCTCTGCAGGGCGATCAGCCCCAGCATTTT.

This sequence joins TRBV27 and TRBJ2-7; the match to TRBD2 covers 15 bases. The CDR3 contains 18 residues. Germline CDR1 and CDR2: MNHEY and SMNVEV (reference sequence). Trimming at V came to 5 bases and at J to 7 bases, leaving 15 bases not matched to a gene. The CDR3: CASSLLPGGLAGGYEQYF. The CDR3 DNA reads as TGTGCCAGCAGTCTCCTACCCGGCGGACTAGCGGGGGGGTATGAGCAGTACTTC.

As DNA, the CDR3 is TGTGCCAGCAGCCCCGGGACAGAAGCTAACTATGGCTACACCTTC. Its protein product is CASSPGTEANYGYTF. The V gene is TRBV3-1 (or the pseudogene TRBV3-2), the J gene TRBJ1-2; 7 bases are shared with TRBD1. The germline V gene has CDR1 LGHDT and CDR2 YNNKEL (reference sequence). V lost 4 bases, J lost 0 bases, and 5 bases stayed unmatched. The CDR3 runs to 15 residues.

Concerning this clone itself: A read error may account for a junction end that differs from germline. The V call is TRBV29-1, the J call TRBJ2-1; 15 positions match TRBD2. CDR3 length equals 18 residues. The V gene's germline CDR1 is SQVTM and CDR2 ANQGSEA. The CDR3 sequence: CSVEGLAGGTSSYNEQFF. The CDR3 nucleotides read TGCAGCGTCGAAGGACTAGCGGGGGGGACCAGCTCCTACAATGAGCAGTTCTTC.

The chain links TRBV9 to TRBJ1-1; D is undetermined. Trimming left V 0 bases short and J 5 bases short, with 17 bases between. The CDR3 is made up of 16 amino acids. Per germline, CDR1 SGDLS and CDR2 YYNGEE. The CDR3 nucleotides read TGTGCCAGCAGCGTAGGAGACGTAAGAGGGAGAACTGAAGCTTTCTTT. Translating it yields CASSVGDVRGRTEAFF.

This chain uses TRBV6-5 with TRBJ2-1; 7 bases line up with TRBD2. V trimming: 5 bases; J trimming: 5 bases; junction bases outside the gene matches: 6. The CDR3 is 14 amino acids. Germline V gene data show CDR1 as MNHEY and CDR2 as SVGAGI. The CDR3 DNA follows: TGTGCCAGCAGTCCGGGGGGACTAAACAATGAGCAGTTCTTC. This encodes CASSPGGLNNEQFF.

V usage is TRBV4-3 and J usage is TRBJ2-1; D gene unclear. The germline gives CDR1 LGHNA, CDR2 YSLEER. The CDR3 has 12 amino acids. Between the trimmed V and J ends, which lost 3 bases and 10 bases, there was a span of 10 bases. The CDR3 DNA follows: TGCGCCAGCAGCCAGATTCCCGGGGAGCAGTTCTTC. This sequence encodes CASSQIPGEQFF.

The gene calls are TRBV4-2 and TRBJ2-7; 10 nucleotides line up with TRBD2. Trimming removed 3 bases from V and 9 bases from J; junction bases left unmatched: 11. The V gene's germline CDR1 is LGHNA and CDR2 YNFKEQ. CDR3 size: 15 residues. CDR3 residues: CASSQGTSAWGGQYF. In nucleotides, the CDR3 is TGTGCCAGCAGCCAGGGGACTAGCGCCTGGGGAGGGCAGTACTTC.

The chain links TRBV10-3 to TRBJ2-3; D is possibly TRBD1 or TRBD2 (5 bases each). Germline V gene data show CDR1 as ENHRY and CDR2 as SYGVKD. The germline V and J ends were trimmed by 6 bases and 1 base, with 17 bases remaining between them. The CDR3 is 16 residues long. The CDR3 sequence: CAIRSRGDRGTDTQYF. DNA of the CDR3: TGTGCCATCAGGAGTAGAGGGGATCGGGGCACAGATACGCAGTATTTT.